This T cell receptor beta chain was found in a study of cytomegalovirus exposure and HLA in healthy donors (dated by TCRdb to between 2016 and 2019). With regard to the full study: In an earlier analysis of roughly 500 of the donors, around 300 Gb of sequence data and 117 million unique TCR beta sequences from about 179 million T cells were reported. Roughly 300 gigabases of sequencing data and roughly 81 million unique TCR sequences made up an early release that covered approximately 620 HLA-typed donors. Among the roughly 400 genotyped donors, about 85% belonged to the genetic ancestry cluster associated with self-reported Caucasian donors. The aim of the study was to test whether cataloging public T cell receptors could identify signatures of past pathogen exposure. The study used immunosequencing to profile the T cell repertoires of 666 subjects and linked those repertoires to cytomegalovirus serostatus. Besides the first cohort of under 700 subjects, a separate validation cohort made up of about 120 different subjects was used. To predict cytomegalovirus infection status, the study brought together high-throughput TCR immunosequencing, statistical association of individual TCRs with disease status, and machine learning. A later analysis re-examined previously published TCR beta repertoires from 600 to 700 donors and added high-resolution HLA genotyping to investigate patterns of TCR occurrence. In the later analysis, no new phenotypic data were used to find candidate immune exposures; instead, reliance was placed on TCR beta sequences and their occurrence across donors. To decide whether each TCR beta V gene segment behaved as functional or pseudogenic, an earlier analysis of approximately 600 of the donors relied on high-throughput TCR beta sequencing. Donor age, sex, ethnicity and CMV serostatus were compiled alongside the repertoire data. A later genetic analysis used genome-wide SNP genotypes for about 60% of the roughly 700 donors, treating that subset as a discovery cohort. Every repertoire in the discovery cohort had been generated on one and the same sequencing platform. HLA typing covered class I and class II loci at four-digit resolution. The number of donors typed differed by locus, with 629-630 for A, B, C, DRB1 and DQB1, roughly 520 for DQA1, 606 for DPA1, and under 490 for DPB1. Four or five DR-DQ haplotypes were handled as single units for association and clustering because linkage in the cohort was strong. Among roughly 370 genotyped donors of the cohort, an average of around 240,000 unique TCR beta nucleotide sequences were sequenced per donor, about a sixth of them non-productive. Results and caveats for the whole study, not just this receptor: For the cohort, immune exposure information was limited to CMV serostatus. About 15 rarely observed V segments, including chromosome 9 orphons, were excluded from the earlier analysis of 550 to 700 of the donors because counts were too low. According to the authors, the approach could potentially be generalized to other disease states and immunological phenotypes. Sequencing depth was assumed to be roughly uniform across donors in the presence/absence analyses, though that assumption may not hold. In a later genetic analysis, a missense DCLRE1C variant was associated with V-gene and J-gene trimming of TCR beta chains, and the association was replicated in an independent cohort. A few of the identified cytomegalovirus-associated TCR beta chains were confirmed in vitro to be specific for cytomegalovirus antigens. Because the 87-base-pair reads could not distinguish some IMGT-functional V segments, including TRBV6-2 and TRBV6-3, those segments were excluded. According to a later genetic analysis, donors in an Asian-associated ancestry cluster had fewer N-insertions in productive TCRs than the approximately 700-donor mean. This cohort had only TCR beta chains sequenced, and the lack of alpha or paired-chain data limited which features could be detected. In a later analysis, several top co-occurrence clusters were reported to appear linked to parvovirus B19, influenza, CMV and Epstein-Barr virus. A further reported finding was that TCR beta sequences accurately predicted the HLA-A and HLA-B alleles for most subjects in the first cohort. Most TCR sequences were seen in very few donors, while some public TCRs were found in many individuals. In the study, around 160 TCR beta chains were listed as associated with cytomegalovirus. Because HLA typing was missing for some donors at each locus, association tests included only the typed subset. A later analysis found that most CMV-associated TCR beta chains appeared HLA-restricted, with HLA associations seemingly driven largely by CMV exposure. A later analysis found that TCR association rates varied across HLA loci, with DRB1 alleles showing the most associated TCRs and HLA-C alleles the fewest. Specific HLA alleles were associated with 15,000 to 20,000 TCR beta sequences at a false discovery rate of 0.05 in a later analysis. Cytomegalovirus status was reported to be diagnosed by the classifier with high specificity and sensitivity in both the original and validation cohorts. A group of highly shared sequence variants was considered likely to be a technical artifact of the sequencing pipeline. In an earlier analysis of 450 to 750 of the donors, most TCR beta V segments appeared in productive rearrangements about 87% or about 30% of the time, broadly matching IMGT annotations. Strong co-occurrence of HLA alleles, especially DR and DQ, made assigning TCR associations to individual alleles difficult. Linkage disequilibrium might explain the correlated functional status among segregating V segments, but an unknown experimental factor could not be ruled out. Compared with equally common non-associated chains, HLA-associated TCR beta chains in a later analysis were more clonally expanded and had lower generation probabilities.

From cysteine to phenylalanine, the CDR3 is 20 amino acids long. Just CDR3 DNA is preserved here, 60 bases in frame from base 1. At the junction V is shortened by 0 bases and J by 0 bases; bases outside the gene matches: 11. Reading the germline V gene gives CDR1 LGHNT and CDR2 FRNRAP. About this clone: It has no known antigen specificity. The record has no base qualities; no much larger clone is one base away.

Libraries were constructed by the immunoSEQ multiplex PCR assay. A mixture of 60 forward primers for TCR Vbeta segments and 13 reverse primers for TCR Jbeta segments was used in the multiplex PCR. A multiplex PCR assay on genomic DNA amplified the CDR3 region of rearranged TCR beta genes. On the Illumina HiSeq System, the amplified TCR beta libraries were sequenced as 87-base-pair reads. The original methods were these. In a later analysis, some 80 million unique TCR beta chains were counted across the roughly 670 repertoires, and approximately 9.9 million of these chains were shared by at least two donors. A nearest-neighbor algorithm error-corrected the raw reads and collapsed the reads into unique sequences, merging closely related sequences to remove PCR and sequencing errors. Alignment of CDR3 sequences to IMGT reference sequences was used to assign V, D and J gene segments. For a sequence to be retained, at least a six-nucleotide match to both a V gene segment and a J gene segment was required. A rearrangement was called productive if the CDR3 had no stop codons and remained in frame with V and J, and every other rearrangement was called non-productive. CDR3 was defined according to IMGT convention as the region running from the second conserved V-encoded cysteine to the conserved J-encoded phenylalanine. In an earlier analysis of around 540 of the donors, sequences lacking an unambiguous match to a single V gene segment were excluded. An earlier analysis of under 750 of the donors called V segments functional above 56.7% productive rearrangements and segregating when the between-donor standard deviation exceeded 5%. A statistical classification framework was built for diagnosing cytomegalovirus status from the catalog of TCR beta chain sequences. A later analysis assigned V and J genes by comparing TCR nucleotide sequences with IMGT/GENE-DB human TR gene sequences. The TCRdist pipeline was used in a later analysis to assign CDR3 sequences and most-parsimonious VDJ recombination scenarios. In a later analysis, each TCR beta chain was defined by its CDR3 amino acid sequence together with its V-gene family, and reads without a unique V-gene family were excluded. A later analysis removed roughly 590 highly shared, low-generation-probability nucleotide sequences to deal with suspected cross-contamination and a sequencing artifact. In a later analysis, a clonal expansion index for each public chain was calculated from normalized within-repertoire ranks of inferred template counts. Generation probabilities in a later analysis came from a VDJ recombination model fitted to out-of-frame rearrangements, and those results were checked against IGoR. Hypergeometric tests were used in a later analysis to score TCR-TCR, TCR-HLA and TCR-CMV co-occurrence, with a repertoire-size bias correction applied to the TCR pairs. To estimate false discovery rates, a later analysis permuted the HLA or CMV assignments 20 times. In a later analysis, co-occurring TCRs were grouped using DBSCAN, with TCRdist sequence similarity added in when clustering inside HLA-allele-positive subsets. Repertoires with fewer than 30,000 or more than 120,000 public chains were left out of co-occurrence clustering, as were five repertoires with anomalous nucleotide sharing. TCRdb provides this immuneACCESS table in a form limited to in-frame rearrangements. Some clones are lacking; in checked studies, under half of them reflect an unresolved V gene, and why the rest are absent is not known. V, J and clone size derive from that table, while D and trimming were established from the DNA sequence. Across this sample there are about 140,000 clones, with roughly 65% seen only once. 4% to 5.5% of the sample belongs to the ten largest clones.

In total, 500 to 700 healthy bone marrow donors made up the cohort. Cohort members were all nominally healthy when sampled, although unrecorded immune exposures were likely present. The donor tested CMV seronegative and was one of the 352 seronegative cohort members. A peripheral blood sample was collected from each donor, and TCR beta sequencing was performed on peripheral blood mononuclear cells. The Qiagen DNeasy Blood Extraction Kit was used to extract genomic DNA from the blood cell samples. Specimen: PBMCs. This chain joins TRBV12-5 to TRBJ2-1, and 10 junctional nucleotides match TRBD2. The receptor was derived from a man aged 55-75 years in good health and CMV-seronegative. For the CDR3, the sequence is CASGLVPIAGGKLSYNEQFF. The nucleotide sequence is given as TGTGCTAGTGGTTTGGTGCCCATAGCGGGAGGCAAACTCTCCTACAATGAGCAGTTCTTC.